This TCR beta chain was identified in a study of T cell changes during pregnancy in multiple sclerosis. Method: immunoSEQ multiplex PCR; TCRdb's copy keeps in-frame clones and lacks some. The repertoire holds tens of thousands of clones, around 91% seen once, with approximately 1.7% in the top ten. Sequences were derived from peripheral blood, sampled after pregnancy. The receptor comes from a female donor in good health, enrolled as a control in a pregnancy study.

This CDR3 reads CASSWTGRITTNEKLFF. The CDR3 DNA follows: TGCGCCAGCAGCTGGACAGGTCGAATAACAACTAATGAAAAACTGTTTTTT. The chain links TRBV5-1 to TRBJ1-4; 7 positions agree with TRBD1. The germline CDR1 and CDR2 sequences are SGHRS and YFSETQ. V lost 3 bases, J lost 0 bases, and 8 bases stayed unmatched. CDR3 length: 17 residues.